This T cell receptor (beta chain) was captured by sequencing in a study of blood T cell repertoires in COVID-19. Study at large: Two negative PCRs, clearance, or symptom resolution had been documented for recovered Cohort 3 donors. Some COVID-19 samples were acute and others convalescent; all came from the United States, Italy and Spain. From T cells, B-cell-depleted T cells, or PBMCs came the material, which was cDNA or gDNA.

Only in-frame clones appear in the TCRdb table, and some are missing; sequencing was by immunoSEQ multiplex PCR. This sample yields a few hundred thousand clones, of which more than 75% are seen a single time; around 2% belongs to the top ten. Individuals aged roughly 18 to 100 years were recruited from approximately 24 US areas. V gave up 0 bases and J gave up 5 bases, with 17 bases separating them. Germline-derived CDR1 and CDR2 are SGHRS and YFSETQ. This CDR3 contains 16 residues. The TCR was taken from a middle-aged man in a cohort exposed to, infected with or recovered from COVID-19 (not recorded which). V and J are TRBV5-1 and TRBJ1-1; D unclear. The sequenced sample consisted of PBMCs or T cells enriched from blood (not recorded which). CDR3 loop: CASSLGGGRSRTEAFF. CDR3 in DNA: TGCGCCAGCAGCTTGGGCGGAGGCAGGTCCCGAACTGAAGCTTTCTTT.